Shown below are 3 T cell receptor beta chains from a single sample sequenced in a study of shared clonotypes between healthy human individuals. CD45RO negativity and positive selection for CCR7 defined naive CD8 cells, a population that excluded terminally differentiated effector memory CD45RA+ cells. Produced via immunoSEQ multiplex PCR; TCRdb's table is partial and in-frame only. The table records roughly 810,000 clones, 95% to 97% of them present only once. The specimen was naive CD8+ T cells sorted from blood. Receptors were obtained from a young man in good health.

The chain combines TRBV15 with TRBJ2-4, with a possible D match to TRBD1 (6 bases). CDR1 and CDR2 (germline): LNHNV, YYDKDF (reference sequence). V lost 0 bases and J lost 0, with 15 bases in between. This CDR3 contains 18 residues. The CDR3 DNA is TGTGCCACCAGCAGAGAGTCTCGGACAGACCTAGCCAAAAACATTCAGTACTTC. This translates into CATSRESRTDLAKNIQYF. The full variable domain, its missing parts supplied by reference TRBV15 and TRBJ2-4, is DAMVIQNPRYQVTQFGKPVTLSCSQTLNHNVMYWYQQKSSQAPKLLFHYYDKDFNNEADTPDNFQSRRPNTSFCFLDIRSPGLGDTAMYLCATSRESRTDLAKNIQYFGAGTRLSVL.

This clone showed up just once. The V gene is TRBV14, the J gene TRBJ2-5; D is undetermined. Germline loops: CDR1 SGHDN, CDR2 FVKESK. This CDR3 is built from 15 residues. The ends were cut back, 1 base at V and 5 bases at J, with 14 bases in the middle. CDR3 sequence: CASSQVEGAVETQYF. The CDR3 DNA reads TGTGCCAGCAGCCAAGTAGAAGGTGCCGTTGAGACCCAGTACTTC.

This chain links TRBV9 with TRBJ2-4; D perhaps matches TRBD2 (5 bases). This CDR3 has 15 residues. Germline loops: CDR1 SGDLS, CDR2 YYNGEE. Between the trimmed V and J ends, which lost 4 bases and 8 bases, there was a span of 19 bases. The CDR3 sequence is CASSLSATSGDIQYF. The DNA for the CDR3 is TGTGCCAGCAGCCTTAGCGCAACTTCTGGGGACATTCAGTACTTC.